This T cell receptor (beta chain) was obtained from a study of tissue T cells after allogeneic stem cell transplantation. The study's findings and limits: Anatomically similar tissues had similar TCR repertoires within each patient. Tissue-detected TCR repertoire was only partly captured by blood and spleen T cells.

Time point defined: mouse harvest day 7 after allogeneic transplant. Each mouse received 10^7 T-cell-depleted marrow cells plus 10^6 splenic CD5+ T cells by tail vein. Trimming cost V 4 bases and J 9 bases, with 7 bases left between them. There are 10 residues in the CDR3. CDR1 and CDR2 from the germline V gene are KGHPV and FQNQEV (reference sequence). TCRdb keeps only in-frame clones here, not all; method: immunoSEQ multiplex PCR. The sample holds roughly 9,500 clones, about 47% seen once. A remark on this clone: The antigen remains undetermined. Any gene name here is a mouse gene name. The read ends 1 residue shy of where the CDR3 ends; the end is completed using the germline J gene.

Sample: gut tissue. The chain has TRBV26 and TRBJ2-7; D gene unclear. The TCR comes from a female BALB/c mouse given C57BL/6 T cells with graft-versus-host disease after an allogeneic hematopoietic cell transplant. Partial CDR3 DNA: TGTGCCAGCAGTCCTCAGTTACAGTAC. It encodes CASSPQLQY. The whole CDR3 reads CASSPQLQYF.